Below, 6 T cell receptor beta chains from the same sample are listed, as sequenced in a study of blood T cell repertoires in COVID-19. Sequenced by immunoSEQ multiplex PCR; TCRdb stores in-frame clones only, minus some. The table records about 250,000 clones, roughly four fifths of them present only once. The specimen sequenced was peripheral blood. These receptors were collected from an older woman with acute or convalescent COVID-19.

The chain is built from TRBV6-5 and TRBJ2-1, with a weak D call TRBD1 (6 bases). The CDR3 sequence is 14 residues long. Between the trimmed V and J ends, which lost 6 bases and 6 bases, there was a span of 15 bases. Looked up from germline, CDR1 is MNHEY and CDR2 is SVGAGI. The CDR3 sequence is CASRATQGINEQFF. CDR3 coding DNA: TGTGCCAGCAGAGCTACACAGGGTATCAATGAGCAGTTCTTC.

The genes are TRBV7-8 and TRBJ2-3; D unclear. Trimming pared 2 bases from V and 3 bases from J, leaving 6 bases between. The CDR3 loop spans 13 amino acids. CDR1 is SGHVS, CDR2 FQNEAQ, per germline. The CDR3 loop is CASSLWATDTQYF. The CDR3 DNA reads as TGTGCCAGCAGCTTATGGGCAACAGATACGCAGTATTTT.

This CDR3 is CASTGANYGYTF. CDR3 bases: TGTGCCAGCACCGGAGCTAACTATGGCTACACCTTC. The rearrangement links TRBV28 to TRBJ1-2; D uncertain. Trimming shortened V by 7 bases and J by 0 bases, and 6 bases separated the two germline ends. Germline V gene lookup returns CDR1 MDHEN and CDR2 SYDVKM. The length of the CDR3 is 12 residues.

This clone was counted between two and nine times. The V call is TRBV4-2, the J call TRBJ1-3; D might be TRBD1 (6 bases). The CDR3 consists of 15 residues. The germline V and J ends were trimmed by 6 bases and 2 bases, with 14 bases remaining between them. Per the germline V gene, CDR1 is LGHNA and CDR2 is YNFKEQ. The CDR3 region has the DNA TGTGCCAGCAGAGCAACAGGGACGGCTGGAAACACCATATATTTT. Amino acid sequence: CASRATGTAGNTIYF.

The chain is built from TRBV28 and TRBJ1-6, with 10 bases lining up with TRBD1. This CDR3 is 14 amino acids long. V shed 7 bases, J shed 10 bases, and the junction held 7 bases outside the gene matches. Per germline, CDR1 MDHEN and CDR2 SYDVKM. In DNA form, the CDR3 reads TGTGCCAGCATCGGGACAGGGGAAATCTCACCCCTCCACTTT. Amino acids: CASIGTGEISPLHF.

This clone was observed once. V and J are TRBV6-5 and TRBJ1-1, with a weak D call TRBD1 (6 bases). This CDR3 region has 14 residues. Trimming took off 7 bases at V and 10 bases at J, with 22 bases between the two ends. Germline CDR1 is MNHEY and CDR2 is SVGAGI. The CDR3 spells CASTVDRSLRAAFF. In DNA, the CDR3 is TGTGCCAGCACCGTCGACAGGTCCCTCCGGGCAGCTTTCTTT.